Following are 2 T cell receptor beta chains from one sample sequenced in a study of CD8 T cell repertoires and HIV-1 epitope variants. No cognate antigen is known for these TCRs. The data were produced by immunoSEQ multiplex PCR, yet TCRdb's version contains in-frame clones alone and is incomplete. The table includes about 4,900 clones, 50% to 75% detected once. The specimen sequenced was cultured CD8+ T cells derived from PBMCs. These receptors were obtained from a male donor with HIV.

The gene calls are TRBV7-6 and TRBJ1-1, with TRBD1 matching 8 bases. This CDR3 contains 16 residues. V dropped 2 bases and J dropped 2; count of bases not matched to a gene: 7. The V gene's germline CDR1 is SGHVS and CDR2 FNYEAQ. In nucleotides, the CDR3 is TGTGCCAGCAGCTTACAGTACCAGGGGGCTAACACTGAAGCTTTCTTT. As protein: CASSLQYQGANTEAFF.

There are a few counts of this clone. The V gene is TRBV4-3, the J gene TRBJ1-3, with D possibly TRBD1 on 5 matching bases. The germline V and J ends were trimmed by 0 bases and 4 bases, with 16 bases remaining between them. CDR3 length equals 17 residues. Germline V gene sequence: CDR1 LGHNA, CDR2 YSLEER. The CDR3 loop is CASSQDWAKGWGNTIYF. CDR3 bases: TGCGCCAGCAGCCAAGATTGGGCAAAGGGGTGGGGAAACACCATATATTTT.